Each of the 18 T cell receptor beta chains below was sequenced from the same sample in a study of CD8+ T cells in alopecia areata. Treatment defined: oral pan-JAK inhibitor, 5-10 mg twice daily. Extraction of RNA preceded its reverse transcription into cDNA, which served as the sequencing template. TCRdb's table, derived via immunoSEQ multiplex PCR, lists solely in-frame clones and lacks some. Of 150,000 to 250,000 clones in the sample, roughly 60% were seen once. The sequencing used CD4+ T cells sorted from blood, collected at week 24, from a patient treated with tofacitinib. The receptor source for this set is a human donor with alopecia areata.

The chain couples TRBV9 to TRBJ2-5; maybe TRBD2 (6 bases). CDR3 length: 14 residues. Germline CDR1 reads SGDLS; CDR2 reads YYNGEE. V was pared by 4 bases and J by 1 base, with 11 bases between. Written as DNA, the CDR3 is TGTGCCAGCAGCATCTCGACTAGCCAAGAGACCCAGTACTTC. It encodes CASSISTSQETQYF.

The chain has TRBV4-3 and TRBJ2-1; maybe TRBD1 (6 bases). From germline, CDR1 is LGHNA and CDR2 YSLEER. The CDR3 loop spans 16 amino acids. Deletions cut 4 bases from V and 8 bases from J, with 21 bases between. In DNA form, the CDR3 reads TGCGCCAGCAGCCTACCCCGGCAGGGGCATGAGTATGAGCAGTTCTTC. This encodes CASSLPRQGHEYEQFF.

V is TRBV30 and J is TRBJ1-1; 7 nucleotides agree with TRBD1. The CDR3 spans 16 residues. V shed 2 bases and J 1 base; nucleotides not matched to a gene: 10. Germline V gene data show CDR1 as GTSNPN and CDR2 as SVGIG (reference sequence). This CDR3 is CAWSSSVDRWNTEAFF. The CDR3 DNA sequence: TGTGCCTGGAGTAGTAGTGTGGACAGGTGGAACACTGAAGCTTTCTTT.

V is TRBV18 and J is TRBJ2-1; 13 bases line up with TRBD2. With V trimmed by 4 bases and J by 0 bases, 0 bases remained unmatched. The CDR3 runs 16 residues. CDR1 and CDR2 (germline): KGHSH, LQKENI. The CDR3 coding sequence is TGTGCCAGCTCACGGACTAGCGGGAGCTCCTACAATGAGCAGTTCTTC. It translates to CASSRTSGSSYNEQFF.

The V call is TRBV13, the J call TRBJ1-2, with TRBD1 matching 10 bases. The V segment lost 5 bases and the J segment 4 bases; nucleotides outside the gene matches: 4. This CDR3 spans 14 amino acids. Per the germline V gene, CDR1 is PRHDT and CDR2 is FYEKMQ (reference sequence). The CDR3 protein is CASSLRDRGYGYTF. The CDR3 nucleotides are TGTGCCAGCAGCCTCCGGGACAGGGGCTATGGCTACACCTTC.

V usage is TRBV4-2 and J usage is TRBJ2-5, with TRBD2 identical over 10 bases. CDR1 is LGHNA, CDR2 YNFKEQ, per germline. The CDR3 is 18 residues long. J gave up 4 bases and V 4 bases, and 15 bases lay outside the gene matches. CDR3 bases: TGTGCCAGCAGCCGCTCTGGGAACAGCGGGGGGGCCGGAGAGACCCAGTACTTC. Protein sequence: CASSRSGNSGGAGETQYF.

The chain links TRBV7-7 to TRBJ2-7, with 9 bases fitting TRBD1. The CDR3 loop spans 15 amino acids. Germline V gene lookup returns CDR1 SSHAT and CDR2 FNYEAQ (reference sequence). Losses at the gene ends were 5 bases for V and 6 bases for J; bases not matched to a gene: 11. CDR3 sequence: CASSATRDRASEQYF. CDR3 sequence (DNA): TGTGCCAGCAGCGCAACCCGGGACAGGGCTAGCGAGCAGTACTTC.

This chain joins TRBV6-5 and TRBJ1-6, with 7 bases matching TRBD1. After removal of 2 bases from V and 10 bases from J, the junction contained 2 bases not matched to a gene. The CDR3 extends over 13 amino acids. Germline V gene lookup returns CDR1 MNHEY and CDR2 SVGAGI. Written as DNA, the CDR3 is TGTGCCAGCAGTTACGACAGGGACTCACCCCTCCACTTT. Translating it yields CASSYDRDSPLHF.

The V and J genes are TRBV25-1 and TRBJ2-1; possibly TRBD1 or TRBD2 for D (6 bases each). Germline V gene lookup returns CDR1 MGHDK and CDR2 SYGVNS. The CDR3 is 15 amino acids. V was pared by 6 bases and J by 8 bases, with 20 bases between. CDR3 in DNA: TGTGCCAGCAGCACCGAGGGAAGGGGGGCAGATGAGCAGTTCTTC. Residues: CASSTEGRGADEQFF.

The CDR3 DNA reads TGCAGCTGGGGGTCGTCCGGGACTATTGGGACCCAGTACTTC. The encoded protein is CSWGSSGTIGTQYF. The V and J genes are TRBV29-1 and TRBJ2-5; 7 bases map to TRBD2. V lost 8 bases, J lost 7 bases, and 16 bases stayed unmatched. Looked up from germline, CDR1 is SQVTM and CDR2 is ANQGSEA. This CDR3 is built from 14 residues.

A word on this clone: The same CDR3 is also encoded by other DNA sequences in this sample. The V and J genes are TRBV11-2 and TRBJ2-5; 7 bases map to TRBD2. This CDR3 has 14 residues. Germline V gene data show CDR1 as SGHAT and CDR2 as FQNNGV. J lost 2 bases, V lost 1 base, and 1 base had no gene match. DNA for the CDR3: TGTGCCAGCAGCTTAGCGGGGGGTCAAGAGACCCAGTACTTC. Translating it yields CASSLAGGQETQYF.

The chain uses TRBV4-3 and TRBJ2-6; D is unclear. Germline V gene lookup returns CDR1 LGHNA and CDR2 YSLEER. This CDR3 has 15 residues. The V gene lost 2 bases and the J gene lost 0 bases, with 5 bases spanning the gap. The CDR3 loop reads CASSQYDSGANVLTF. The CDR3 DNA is TGCGCCAGCAGCCAATATGACTCTGGGGCCAACGTCCTGACTTTC.

CDR3 bases: TGTGCCAGCAGGGTAGGACAGGCCTACGAGCAGTACTTC. Protein product: CASRVGQAYEQYF. V gene TRBV5-4 combines with J gene TRBJ2-7; TRBD1 matches at 7 bases. With 5 bases clipped from V and 2 bases from J, the junction kept 4 bases outside the gene matches. This CDR3 is 13 amino acids long. From germline, CDR1 is SGHNT and CDR2 YYREEE (reference sequence).

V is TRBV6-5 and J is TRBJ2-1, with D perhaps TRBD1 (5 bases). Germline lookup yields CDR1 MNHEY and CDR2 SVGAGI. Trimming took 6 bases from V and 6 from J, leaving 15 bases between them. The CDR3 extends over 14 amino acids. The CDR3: CASSRQKVGNEQFF. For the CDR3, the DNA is TGTGCCAGCAGCCGACAGAAGGTGGGCAATGAGCAGTTCTTC.

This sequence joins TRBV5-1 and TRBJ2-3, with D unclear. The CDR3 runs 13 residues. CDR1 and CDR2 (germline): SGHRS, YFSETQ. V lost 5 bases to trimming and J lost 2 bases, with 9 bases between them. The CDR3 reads CASRWSYTDTQYF. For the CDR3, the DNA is TGCGCCAGCAGGTGGTCCTACACAGATACGCAGTATTTT.

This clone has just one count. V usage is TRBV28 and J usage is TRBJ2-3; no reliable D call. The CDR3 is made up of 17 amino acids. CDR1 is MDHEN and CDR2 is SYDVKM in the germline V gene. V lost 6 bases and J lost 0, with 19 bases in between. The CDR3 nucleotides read TGTGCCAGCAGCCTCCCCGGGCAGGCTTCTAGCACAGATACGCAGTATTTT. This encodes CASSLPGQASSTDTQYF.

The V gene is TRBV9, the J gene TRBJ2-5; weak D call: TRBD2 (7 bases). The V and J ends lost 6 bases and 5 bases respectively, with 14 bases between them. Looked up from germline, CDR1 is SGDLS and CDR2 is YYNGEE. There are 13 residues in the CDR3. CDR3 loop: CASNLAGAETQYF. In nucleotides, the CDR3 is TGTGCCAGCAATTTGGCGGGGGCTGAGACCCAGTACTTC.

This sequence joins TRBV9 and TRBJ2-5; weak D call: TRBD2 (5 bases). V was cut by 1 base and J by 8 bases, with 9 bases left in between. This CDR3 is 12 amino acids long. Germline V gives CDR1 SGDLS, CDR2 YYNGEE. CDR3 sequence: CASSVSEGTQYF. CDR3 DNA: TGTGCCAGCAGCGTATCAGAGGGAACCCAGTACTTC. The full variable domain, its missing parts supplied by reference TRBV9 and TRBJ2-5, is DSGVTQTPKHLITATGQRVTLRCSPRSGDLSVYWYQQSLDQGLQFLIQYYNGEERAKGNILERFSAQQFPDLHSELNLSSLELGDSALYFCASSVSEGTQYFGPGTRLLVL.